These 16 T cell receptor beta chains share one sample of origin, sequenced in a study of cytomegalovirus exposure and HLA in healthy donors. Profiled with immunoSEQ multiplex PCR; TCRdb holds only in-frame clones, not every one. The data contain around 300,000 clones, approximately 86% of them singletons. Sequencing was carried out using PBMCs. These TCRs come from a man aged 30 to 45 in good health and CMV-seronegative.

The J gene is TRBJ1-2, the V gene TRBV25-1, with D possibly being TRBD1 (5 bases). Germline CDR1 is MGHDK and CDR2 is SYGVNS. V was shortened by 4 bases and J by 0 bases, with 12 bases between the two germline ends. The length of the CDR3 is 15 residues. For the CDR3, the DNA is TGTGCCAGCAGTGTAGGGGCAGCTGCTAACTATGGCTACACCTTC. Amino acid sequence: CASSVGAAANYGYTF.

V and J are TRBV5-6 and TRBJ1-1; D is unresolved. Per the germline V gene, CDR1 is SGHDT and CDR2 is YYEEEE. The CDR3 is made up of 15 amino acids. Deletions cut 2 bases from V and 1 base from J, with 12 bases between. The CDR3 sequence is CASSFIRGGNTEAFF. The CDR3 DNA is TGTGCCAGCAGCTTTATCAGAGGAGGGAACACTGAAGCTTTCTTT.

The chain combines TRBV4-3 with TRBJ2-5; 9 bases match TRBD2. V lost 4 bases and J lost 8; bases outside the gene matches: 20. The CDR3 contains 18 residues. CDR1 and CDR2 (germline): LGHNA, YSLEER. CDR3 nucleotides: TGCGCCAGCAGCCGGTTATGGCTAGCGGGGCCCTCCAAGGAAACCCAGTACTTC. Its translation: CASSRLWLAGPSKETQYF.

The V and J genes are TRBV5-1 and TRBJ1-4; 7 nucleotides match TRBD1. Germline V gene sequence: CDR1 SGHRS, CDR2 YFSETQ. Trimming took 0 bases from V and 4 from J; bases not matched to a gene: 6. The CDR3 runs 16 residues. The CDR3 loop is CASSLGTGAHNEKLFF. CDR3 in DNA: TGCGCCAGCAGCTTGGGAACAGGGGCCCATAATGAAAAACTGTTTTTT.

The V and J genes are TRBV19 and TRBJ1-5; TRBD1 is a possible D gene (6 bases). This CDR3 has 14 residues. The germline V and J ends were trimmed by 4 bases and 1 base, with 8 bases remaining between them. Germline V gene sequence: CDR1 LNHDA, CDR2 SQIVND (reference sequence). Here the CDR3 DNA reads TGTGCCAGTAGTAATGACAGGAGCAATCAGCCCCAGCATTTT. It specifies CASSNDRSNQPQHF.

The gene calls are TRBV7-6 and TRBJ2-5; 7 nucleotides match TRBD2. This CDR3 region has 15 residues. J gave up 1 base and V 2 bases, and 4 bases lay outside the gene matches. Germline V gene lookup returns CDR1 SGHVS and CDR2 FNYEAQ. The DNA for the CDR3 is TGTGCCAGCAGCTTAAGTGGGAGGGCCCAAGAGACCCAGTACTTC. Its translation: CASSLSGRAQETQYF.

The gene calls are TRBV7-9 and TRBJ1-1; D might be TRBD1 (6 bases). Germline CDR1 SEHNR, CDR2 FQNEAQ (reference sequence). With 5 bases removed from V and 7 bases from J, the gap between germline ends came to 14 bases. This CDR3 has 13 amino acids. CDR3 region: CASSMMGHFEAFF. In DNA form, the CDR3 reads TGTGCCAGCAGCATGATGGGACACTTTGAAGCTTTCTTT.

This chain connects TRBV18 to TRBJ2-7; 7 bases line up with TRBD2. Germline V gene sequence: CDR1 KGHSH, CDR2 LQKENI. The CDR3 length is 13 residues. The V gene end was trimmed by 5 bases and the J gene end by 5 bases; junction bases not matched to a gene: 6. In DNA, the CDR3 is TGTGCCAGCTCAGGGGCGGGGGAGAACGAGCAGTACTTC. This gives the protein CASSGAGENEQYF.

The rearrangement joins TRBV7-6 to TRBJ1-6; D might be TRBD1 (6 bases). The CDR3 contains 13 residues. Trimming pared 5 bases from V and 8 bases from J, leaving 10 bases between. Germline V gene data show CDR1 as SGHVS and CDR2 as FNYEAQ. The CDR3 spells CASSKGHYSPLHF. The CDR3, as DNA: TGTGCCAGCAGCAAGGGACATTATTCACCCCTCCACTTT.

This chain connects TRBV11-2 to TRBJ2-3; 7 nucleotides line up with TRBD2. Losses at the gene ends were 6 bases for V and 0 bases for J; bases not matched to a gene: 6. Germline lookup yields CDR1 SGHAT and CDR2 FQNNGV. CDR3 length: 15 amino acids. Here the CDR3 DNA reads TGTGCCAGCAGTTTGCTAGCGGCCAGCACAGATACGCAGTATTTT. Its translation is CASSLLAASTDTQYF.

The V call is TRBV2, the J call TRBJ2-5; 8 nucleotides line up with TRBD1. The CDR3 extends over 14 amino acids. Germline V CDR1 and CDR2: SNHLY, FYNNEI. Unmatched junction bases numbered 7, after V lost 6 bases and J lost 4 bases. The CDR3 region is CASRGGQGRETQYF. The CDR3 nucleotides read TGTGCCAGCAGGGGCGGACAGGGCCGAGAGACCCAGTACTTC.

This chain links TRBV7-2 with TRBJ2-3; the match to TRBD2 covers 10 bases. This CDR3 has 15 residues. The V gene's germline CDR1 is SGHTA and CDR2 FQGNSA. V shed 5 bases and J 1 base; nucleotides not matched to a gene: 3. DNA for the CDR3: TGTGCCAGCAGCCTCGGACTAGCGGGCACAGATACGCAGTATTTT. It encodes CASSLGLAGTDTQYF.

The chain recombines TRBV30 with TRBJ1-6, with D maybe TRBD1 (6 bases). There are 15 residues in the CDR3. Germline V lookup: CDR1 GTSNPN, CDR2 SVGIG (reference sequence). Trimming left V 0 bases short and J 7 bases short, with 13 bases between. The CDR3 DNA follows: TGTGCCTGGAGTGTACAGGGCGCGGAAAATTCACCCCTCCACTTT. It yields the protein CAWSVQGAENSPLHF.

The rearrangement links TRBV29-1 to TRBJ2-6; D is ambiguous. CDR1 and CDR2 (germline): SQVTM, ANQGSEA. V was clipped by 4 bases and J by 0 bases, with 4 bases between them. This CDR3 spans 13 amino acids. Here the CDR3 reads CSVGSSGANVLTF. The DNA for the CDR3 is TGCAGCGTTGGTAGCTCTGGGGCCAACGTCCTGACTTTC.

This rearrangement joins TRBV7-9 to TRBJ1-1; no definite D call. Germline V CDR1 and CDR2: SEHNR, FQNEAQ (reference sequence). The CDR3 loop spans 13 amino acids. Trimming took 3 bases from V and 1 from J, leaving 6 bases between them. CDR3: CASSFTQNTEAFF. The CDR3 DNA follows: TGTGCCAGCAGCTTCACACAGAACACTGAAGCTTTCTTT.

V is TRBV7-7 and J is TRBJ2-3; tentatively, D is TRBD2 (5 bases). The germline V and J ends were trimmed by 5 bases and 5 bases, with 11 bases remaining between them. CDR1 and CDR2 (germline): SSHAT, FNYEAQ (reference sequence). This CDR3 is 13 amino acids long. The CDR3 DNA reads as TGTGCCAGCAGCCCAGACTACGGAGATACGCAGTATTTT. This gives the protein CASSPDYGDTQYF.